The 26 T cell receptor beta chains listed next were all sequenced from one sample in a study of blood T cell repertoires in COVID-19. The assay was immunoSEQ multiplex PCR, and TCRdb's table has in-frame clones only and misses some. The data hold 200,000 to 300,000 clones, with over 80% observed a single time. Sequencing input: peripheral blood. The receptors were gathered from a woman aged 40 to 55 who had recovered from COVID-19.

This clone was seen just once. The rearrangement links TRBV9 to TRBJ2-5, with D unclear. The length of the CDR3 is 14 residues. Germline assignment: CDR1 SGDLS and CDR2 YYNGEE. V dropped 4 bases and J dropped 5 bases, with 15 bases sitting between them. The CDR3: CASSPPLTTETQYF. DNA of the CDR3: TGTGCCAGCAGCCCCCCACTAACGACGGAGACCCAGTACTTC.

The genes are TRBV9 and TRBJ1-2; 12 bases are shared with TRBD1. J was trimmed by 7 bases and V by 3 bases; bases with no gene match: 7. From germline, CDR1 is SGDLS and CDR2 YYNGEE. This CDR3 region has 15 residues. The CDR3 reads CASSAPGQGAGGYTF. CDR3 DNA: TGTGCCAGCAGCGCCCCGGGACAGGGGGCCGGTGGCTACACCTTC.

In its sample, this clone was seen many times. The J gene is TRBJ1-5, the V gene TRBV19; 12 bases are shared with TRBD1. The J segment lost 9 bases and the V segment lost 3 bases, leaving 6 bases of the junction unmatched. CDR3 size: 15 residues. Germline CDR1 and CDR2: LNHDA and SQIVND (reference sequence). CDR3 DNA sequence: TGTGCCAGTAGTATCGGGACAGGGGGCATCAGGCCCCAGCATTTT. Translated, it gives CASSIGTGGIRPQHF.

This chain connects TRBV9 to TRBJ2-1, with D perhaps TRBD2 (5 bases). This CDR3 has 15 amino acids. Germline CDR1 is SGDLS and CDR2 is YYNGEE. Trimming removed 0 bases at V and 2 bases at J, with 9 bases between. CDR3 in amino acids: CASSVGGSTYNEQFF. The CDR3 DNA reads as TGTGCCAGCAGCGTAGGCGGGTCTACCTACAATGAGCAGTTCTTC.

The chain carries TRBV21-1 and TRBJ2-6; the D segment call TRBD1 is taken from the table without a DNA check. TRBV21-1 has pseudogene status. The CDR3 sequence is 19 residues long. CDR3 region: CASSPQEGALLSGANVLTF. The CDR3 nucleotides are TGTGCCAGCAGCCCTCAGGAAGGGGCTCTCCTCTCTGGGGCCAACGTCCTGACTTTC.

The CDR3 DNA reads as TGTGCCATCAGTGAGTCGGCAGGTTACACTGAAGCTTTCTTT. It translates to CAISESAGYTEAFF. This chain connects TRBV10-3 to TRBJ1-1; D uncertain. Germline lookup yields CDR1 ENHRY and CDR2 SYGVKD. V lost 0 bases and J 3 bases, leaving 8 bases between the germline ends. The CDR3 loop spans 14 amino acids.

The rearrangement joins TRBV7-9 to TRBJ2-1; 9 nucleotides agree with TRBD2. The germline gives CDR1 SEHNR, CDR2 FQNEAQ (reference sequence). V was pared by 5 bases and J by 2 bases, with 10 bases of the junction left unmatched. The CDR3 consists of 17 residues. In nucleotides, the CDR3 is TGTGCCAGCAGCAAAGAATTAGCGGGGGCCGCCTACAATGAGCAGTTCTTC. Its protein is CASSKELAGAAYNEQFF.

The V call is TRBV9, the J call TRBJ1-3; D remains ambiguous. V was clipped by 0 bases and J by 4 bases, with 5 bases between them. This CDR3 has 13 residues. The germline CDR1 and CDR2 sequences are SGDLS and YYNGEE. CDR3 DNA sequence: TGTGCCAGCAGCGTAGAGACAGGAAACACCATATATTTT. This sequence encodes CASSVETGNTIYF.

V is TRBV19 and J is TRBJ1-2; 11 positions match TRBD1. V shed 4 bases, J shed 4 bases, and the junction held 2 bases outside the gene matches. Germline CDR1 LNHDA, CDR2 SQIVND (reference sequence). The CDR3 sequence is 14 residues long. CDR3 DNA: TGTGCCAGTAGTAGCGGGACAGGGGGCTATGGCTACACCTTC. Translation: CASSSGTGGYGYTF.

The genes are TRBV30 and TRBJ2-7; 13 bases fit TRBD2. Germline CDR1 reads GTSNPN; CDR2 reads SVGIG (reference sequence). V trimming: 5 bases; J trimming: 3 bases; junction bases outside the gene matches: 7. This CDR3 has 15 residues. The CDR3 sequence: CAWRLAGGLSYEQYF. CDR3 in DNA: TGTGCCTGGCGACTAGCGGGGGGACTAAGCTACGAGCAGTACTTC.

The chain recombines TRBV5-1 with TRBJ1-4, with D possibly matching TRBD1 (5 bases). Germline V lookup: CDR1 SGHRS, CDR2 YFSETQ. CDR3 length equals 15 residues. The germline V and J ends were trimmed by 1 base and 7 bases, with 14 bases remaining between them. In DNA form, the CDR3 reads TGCGCCAGCAGCTTGTCGGGCAGGGCCCTTGAAAAACTGTTTTTT. Protein: CASSLSGRALEKLFF.

This chain links TRBV10-3 with TRBJ1-4; the D is unclear. V was clipped by 3 bases and J by 4 bases, with 12 bases between them. Germline CDR1 and CDR2: ENHRY and SYGVKD. The CDR3 consists of 15 residues. The CDR3 region has the DNA TGTGCCATCAGTGAAAGTTCTCAACTTAATGAAAAACTGTTTTTT. Encoded protein: CAISESSQLNEKLFF.

The CDR3 region is CASSLDQAATNEKLFF. For the CDR3, the DNA is TGCGCCAGCAGCTTGGATCAGGCCGCAACTAATGAAAAACTGTTTTTT. V usage is TRBV5-1 and J usage is TRBJ1-4, with D uncertain. The CDR3 totals 16 residues. Trimming removed 0 bases from V and 0 bases from J, with 9 bases in between. Germline V gene data show CDR1 as SGHRS and CDR2 as YFSETQ.

The J gene is TRBJ1-3, the V gene TRBV11-2, with 11 bases aligning to TRBD1. This CDR3 has 15 residues. The V gene end was trimmed by 5 bases and the J gene end by 9 bases; junction bases not matched to a gene: 9. Germline V gene data show CDR1 as SGHAT and CDR2 as FQNNGV. In DNA, the CDR3 is TGTGCCAGCAGCCGCGGACAGGGGGCTCCTATCACCATATATTTT. Translation: CASSRGQGAPITIYF. Together with reference TRBV11-2 and TRBJ1-3, the CDR3 gives the full variable domain: EAGVAQSPRYKIIEKRQSVAFWCNPISGHATLYWYQQILGQGPKLLIQFQNNGVVDDSQLPKDRFSAERLKGVDSTLKIQPAKLEDSAVYLCASSRGQGAPITIYFGEGSWLTVV.

This clone was picked up one time. The chain links TRBV11-2 to TRBJ2-5; 8 bases agree with TRBD1. In germline, CDR1 is SGHAT, CDR2 FQNNGV. This CDR3 spans 16 amino acids. Trimming took 1 base from V and 1 from J; bases not matched to a gene: 5. The CDR3 nucleotides are TGTGCCAGCAGCTTAGTTGCAGGGGGCATCCAAGAGACCCAGTACTTC. It codes for CASSLVAGGIQETQYF.

This sequence joins TRBV18 and TRBJ1-3; 9 positions agree with TRBD1. This CDR3 is 17 amino acids long. Unmatched junction bases numbered 10, after V lost 3 bases and J lost 4 bases. Germline values: CDR1 KGHSH, CDR2 LQKENI. The CDR3 nucleotides read TGTGCCAGCTCACCTCGAATGGACAGGGGTTGGGGAAACACCATATATTTT. It translates to CASSPRMDRGWGNTIYF.

This clone was recorded once. This chain links TRBV11-2 with TRBJ1-2, with D unclear. The CDR3 sequence is 15 residues long. The V gene lost 3 bases and the J gene lost 6 bases, with 17 bases spanning the gap. Germline V CDR1 and CDR2: SGHAT, FQNNGV. CDR3 in DNA: TGTGCCAGCAGCTTGCTGGGTCGGAGAGCGGATGGCTACACCTTC. This translates into CASSLLGRRADGYTF.

The genes are TRBV6-2 or TRBV6-3 and TRBJ1-5; 12 bases match TRBD1. The V gene end was trimmed by 6 bases and the J gene end by 7 bases; junction bases not matched to a gene: 10. The CDR3 extends over 16 amino acids. Germline assignment: CDR1 MNHEY and CDR2 SVGEGT. In nucleotides, the CDR3 is TGTGCCAGCAGCCATTGGGGACAGGGGGCTGGACAGCCCCAGCATTTT. Translated: CASSHWGQGAGQPQHF.

The V and J genes are TRBV11-2 and TRBJ2-7, with a possible D match to TRBD2 (5 bases). The germline gives CDR1 SGHAT, CDR2 FQNNGV. This CDR3 comprises 14 residues. V gave up 5 bases and J gave up 2 bases, with 13 bases separating them. The CDR3 spells CASSPEAAAYEQYF. The CDR3 nucleotides are TGTGCCAGCAGCCCCGAGGCAGCGGCCTACGAGCAGTACTTC.

V and J are TRBV7-6 and TRBJ2-3; 15 nucleotides align to TRBD2. This CDR3 contains 17 residues. After removal of 5 bases from V and 5 bases from J, the junction contained 8 bases not matched to a gene. From germline, CDR1 is SGHVS and CDR2 FNYEAQ. CDR3 nucleotide sequence: TGTGCCAGCAGCCCCCGGACTAGCGGGGGGGTTCGAGATACGCAGTATTTT. Protein sequence: CASSPRTSGGVRDTQYF.

The rearrangement joins TRBV6-4 to TRBJ1-1, with 9 bases aligning to TRBD1. The CDR3 is 16 amino acids. With 6 bases clipped from V and 5 bases from J, the junction kept 13 bases outside the gene matches. Germline lookup yields CDR1 MRHNA and CDR2 SNTAGT. The CDR3 sequence is CASSPNIGQGSTEAFF. CDR3 sequence (DNA): TGTGCCAGCAGCCCTAATATCGGACAGGGGAGTACTGAAGCTTTCTTT.

The rearrangement joins TRBV6-2 or TRBV6-3 to TRBJ2-3; 12 positions agree with TRBD2. The CDR3 is made up of 15 amino acids. The trim removed 5 bases at V and 6 bases at J, leaving 6 bases unmatched. The germline CDR1 and CDR2 sequences are MNHEY and SVGEGT. For the CDR3, the DNA is TGTGCCAGCAGTACGCCTAGCGGGGGGGCGGATACGCAGTATTTT. It yields the protein CASSTPSGGADTQYF.

The chain uses TRBV5-1 and TRBJ1-2; D may be TRBD1 (5 bases). Trimming pared 0 bases from V and 4 bases from J, leaving 13 bases between. There are 15 residues in the CDR3. Germline loops: CDR1 SGHRS, CDR2 YFSETQ. CDR3 DNA sequence: TGCGCCAGCAGCTTGGTGGCAGGGTCTAGCTATGGCTACACCTTC. Translated: CASSLVAGSSYGYTF.

This clone came up once. Here the CDR3 DNA reads TGTGCCAGCAGCCCCTACAGCTGGGGCTACACCTTC. Its protein product is CASSPYSWGYTF. The J gene is TRBJ1-2, the V gene TRBV5-5; no clear D. Germline V gives CDR1 SGHKS, CDR2 YYEKEE (reference sequence). Trimming removed 4 bases at V and 8 bases at J, with 12 bases between. The CDR3 is made up of 12 amino acids.

V usage is TRBV19 and J usage is TRBJ2-3, with 12 bases aligning to TRBD2. Germline V lookup: CDR1 LNHDA, CDR2 SQIVND (reference sequence). The J segment lost 2 bases and the V segment lost 5 bases, leaving 5 bases of the junction unmatched. The CDR3 is 16 residues long. CDR3 in DNA: TGTGCCAGTAGTCAACTAGCGGGGGGCGTCACAGATACGCAGTATTTT. The encoded protein is CASSQLAGGVTDTQYF.

This clone was counted between two and nine times. The chain carries TRBV18 and TRBJ1-5; D unclear. Trimming shortened V by 1 base and J by 3 bases, and 7 bases separated the two germline ends. This CDR3 contains 14 residues. Germline V gene lookup returns CDR1 KGHSH and CDR2 LQKENI. CDR3 in DNA: TGTGCCAGCTCACCACAGAGAGACAATCAGCCCCAGCATTTT. Protein product: CASSPQRDNQPQHF.